The clone carrying this T cell receptor beta chain was seen ten or more times. This specimen comes from a study of molecular identifiers for immune sequencing clone quantification. At the level of the study: In replicates, the authors split RNA from around 20,000 or 100,000 naive CD8 cells five ways and sequenced four.

TCRdb passed the PCR reads through MiXCR, listing each CDR3 protein once. The data contain more than 300,000 distinct CDR3 sequences, about 22% of them singletons. CDR1 KGHDR and CDR2 SFDVKD come from the germline V gene. V trimming: 2 bases; J trimming: 7 bases; junction bases outside the gene matches: 18. This CDR3 region has 19 residues. Naive CD8 libraries came from around 18,000 to 910,000 sorted cells with 10%, 30% or 50% RNA. The rearrangement links TRBV24-1 to TRBJ2-1, with TRBD2 identical over 8 bases. The sample comprised naive CD8+ T cells from blood, with Jurkat cell RNA spiked in. The subset here: FACS-sorted CD8+CD4-CCR7+CD45RA+ naive T cells. The TCR sequence derives from a human donor in good health. Some libraries in this study had Jurkat cell RNA spiked in. The CDR3 sequence: CATSDSLAGMGPAYNEQFF. The CDR3 bases are TGTGCCACCAGTGATTCTCTAGCGGGTATGGGGCCCGCTTATAATGAGCAGTTCTTC.